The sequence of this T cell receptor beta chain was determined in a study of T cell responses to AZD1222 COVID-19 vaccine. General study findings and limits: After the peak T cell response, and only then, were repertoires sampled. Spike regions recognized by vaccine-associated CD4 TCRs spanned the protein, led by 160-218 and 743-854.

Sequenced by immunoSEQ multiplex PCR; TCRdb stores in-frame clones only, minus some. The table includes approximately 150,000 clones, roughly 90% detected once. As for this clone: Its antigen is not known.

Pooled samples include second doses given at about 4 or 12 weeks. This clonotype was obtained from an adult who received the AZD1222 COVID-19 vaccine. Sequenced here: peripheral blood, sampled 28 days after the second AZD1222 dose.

CDR3 loop: CASSAVGRRDLGGTQYF. The CDR3 DNA sequence: TGTGCCAGCAGTGCGGTGGGGCGGCGGGACCTAGGTGGGACCCAGTACTTC. The chain combines TRBV28 with TRBJ2-5, with D possibly being TRBD2 (6 bases). The V and J ends lost 5 bases and 7 bases respectively, with 26 bases between them. CDR3 length equals 17 residues. The V gene's germline CDR1 is MDHEN and CDR2 SYDVKM.